Presented here are 5 T cell receptor beta chains from one specimen sequenced in a study of blood T cell repertoires in COVID-19. Sequencing used immunoSEQ multiplex PCR; TCRdb keeps in-frame clones, though not all of them. The sample consists of about 270,000 clones, more than 85% of them appearing once. The specimen sequenced was peripheral blood. The receptors were gathered from a person aged 18 to 30 with COVID-19, enrolled during active disease.

The sample holds one count of this clone. This chain links TRBV9 with TRBJ2-4, with 7 bases aligning to TRBD2. The CDR3 extends over 15 amino acids. Germline V gene data show CDR1 as SGDLS and CDR2 as YYNGEE. V shed 0 bases, J shed 6 bases, and the junction held 6 bases outside the gene matches. CDR3 loop: CASSVDGGSGNIQYF. The CDR3 nucleotides read TGTGCCAGCAGCGTAGATGGCGGGAGCGGAAACATTCAGTACTTC.

This clone was seen only once. This chain uses TRBV7-9 with TRBJ2-7, with TRBD1 matching over 8 bases. Germline trimming cut 6 bases from V and 4 bases from J; bases unmatched to any gene: 17. This CDR3 has 17 residues. In germline, CDR1 is SEHNR, CDR2 FQNEAQ (reference sequence). The CDR3 here is CASSPVTGGEKVYEQYF. The CDR3 DNA reads TGTGCCAGCAGTCCTGTTACAGGGGGAGAAAAGGTTTACGAGCAGTACTTC.

Note on this clone: The junction departs from the called germline gene at one end, perhaps through a read error. The chain has TRBV19 and TRBJ2-1; possible D gene TRBD2, 5 bases. This CDR3 is built from 15 residues. Germline CDR1 reads LNHDA; CDR2 reads SQIVND (reference sequence). CDR3 in DNA: TGTGCCAGTAGTCTAGACTACCCCTCCTACAATGAGCAGTTCTTC. Translation gives CASSLDYPSYNEQFF.

This chain uses TRBV19 with TRBJ1-6; TRBD1 aligns across 10 bases. The CDR3 totals 15 residues. The germline CDR1 and CDR2 sequences are LNHDA and SQIVND (reference sequence). The V gene end was trimmed by 7 bases and the J gene end by 9 bases; junction bases not matched to a gene: 9. As DNA, the CDR3 is TGTGCCAGTAATCCGACAGGGGGCGCGGGTTCACCCCTCCACTTT. Translation: CASNPTGGAGSPLHF.

The chain carries TRBV3-1 (or the pseudogene TRBV3-2) and TRBJ2-5, with D hard to call. The CDR3 runs 12 residues. Germline V gene data show CDR1 as LGHDT and CDR2 as YNNKEL (reference sequence). The V gene lost 1 base and the J gene lost 6 bases, with 6 bases spanning the gap. In DNA, the CDR3 is TGTGCCAGCAGCCAAGTATTTAAGACCCAGTACTTC. Protein sequence: CASSQVFKTQYF.